This TCR beta chain was documented in a study of regulatory T cells in long-lasting Graves disease. On this clonotype itself: Mismatch with germline at one junction end may stem from a read error.

Library construction for TCR beta used iRepertoire HTBI primers and Arm-PCR of CDR3 regions. TCRdb independently ran MiXCR on the multiplex PCR reads; one entry per CDR3 protein. The data show fewer than 550,000 distinct CDR3 sequences, under 25% seen once. Noted time point: persistent/refractory GD, antithyroid drugs over 5 years with positive TRAb. With RNA extracted from PBMCs as input, the TCR library was made. Sequencing was performed on peripheral blood mononuclear cells (PBMCs), taken when the disease was refractory, from a patient treated with antithyroid drugs. The receptor comes from a female donor with Graves disease.

The CDR3 nucleotides read TGCGGTGCTACCGAGCGGGGGGGCAATTACGAGCAGTACTTC. It specifies CGATERGGNYEQYF. This chain joins TRBV20-1 and TRBJ2-7; TRBD2 agrees at 10 bases. CDR1 is DFQATT, CDR2 SNEGSKA, per germline (reference sequence). This CDR3 region has 14 residues.